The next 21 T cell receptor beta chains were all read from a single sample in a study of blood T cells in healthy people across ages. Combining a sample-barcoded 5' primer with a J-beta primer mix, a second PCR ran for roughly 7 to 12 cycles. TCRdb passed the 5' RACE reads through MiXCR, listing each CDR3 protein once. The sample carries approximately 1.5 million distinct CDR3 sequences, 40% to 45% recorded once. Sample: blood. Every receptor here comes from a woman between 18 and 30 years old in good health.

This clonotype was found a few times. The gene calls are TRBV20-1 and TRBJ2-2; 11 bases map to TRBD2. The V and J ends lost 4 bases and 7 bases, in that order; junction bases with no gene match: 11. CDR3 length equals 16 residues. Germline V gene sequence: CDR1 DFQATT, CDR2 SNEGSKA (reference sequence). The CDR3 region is CSANIAGGPRDGELFF. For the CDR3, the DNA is TGCAGTGCTAATATAGCGGGAGGGCCCCGGGACGGGGAGCTGTTTTTT.

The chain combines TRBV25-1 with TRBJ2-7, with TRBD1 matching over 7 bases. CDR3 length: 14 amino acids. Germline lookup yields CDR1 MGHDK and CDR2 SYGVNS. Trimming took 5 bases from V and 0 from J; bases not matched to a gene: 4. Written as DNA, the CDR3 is TGTGCCAGCAGTTGGGACAGTTTCTCCTACGAGCAGTACTTC. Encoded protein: CASSWDSFSYEQYF.

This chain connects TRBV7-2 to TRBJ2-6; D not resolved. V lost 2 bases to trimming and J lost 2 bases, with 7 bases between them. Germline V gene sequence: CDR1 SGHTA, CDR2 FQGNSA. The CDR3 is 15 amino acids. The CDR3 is CASSLIAPGANVLTF. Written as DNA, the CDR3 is TGTGCCAGCAGCTTAATTGCCCCTGGGGCCAACGTCCTGACTTTC.

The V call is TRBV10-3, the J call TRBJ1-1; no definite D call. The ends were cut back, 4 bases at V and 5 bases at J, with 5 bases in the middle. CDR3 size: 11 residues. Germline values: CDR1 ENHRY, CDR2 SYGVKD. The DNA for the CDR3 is TGTGCCATCAGTGCACAGACTGAAGCTTTCTTT. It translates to CAISAQTEAFF.

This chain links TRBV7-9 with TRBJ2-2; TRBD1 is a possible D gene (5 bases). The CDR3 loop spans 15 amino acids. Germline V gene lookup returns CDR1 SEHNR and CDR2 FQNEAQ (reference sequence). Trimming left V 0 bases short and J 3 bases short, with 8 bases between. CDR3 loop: CASSLAAGHTGELFF. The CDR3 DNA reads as TGTGCCAGCAGCTTAGCAGCAGGGCACACCGGGGAGCTGTTTTTT.

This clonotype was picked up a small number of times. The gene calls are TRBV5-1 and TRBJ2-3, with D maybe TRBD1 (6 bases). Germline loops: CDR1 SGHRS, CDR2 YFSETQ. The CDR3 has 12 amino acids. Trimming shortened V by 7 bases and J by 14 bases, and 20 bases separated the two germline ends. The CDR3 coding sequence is TGCGCCAGCGGCCTTTCCGGGACACCGGGGTATTTT. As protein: CASGLSGTPGYF. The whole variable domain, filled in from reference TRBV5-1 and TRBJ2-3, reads KAGVTQTPRYLIKTRGQQVTLSCSPISGHRSVSWYQQTPGQGLQFLFEYFSETQRNKGNFPGRFSGRQFSNSRSEMNVSTLELGDSALYLCASGLSGTPGYFGPGTRLTVL.

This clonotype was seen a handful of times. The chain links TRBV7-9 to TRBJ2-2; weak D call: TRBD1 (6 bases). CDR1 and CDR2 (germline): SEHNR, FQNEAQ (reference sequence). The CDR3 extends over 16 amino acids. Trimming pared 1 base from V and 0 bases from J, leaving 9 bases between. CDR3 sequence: CASSLGTASNTGELFF. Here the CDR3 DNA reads TGTGCCAGCAGCTTAGGGACAGCATCGAACACCGGGGAGCTGTTTTTT. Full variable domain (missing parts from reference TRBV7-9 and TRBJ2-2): DTGVSQNPRHKITKRGQNVTFRCDPISEHNRLYWYRQTLGQGPEFLTYFQNEAQLEKSRLLSDRFSAERPKGSFSTLEIQRTEQGDSAMYLCASSLGTASNTGELFFGEGSRLTVL.

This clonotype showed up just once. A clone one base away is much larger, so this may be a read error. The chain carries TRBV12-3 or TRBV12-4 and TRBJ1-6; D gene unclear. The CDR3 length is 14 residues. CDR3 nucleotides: TGTACCAGCAGTCAAGACATCGGCCGGACACCCCTCCACTTT. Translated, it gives CTSSQDIGRTPLHF.

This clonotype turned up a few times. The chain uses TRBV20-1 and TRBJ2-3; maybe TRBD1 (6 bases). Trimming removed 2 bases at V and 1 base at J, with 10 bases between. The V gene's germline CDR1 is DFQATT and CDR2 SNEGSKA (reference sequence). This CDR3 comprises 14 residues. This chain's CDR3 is CSARRTARTDTQYF. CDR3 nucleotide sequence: TGCAGTGCTAGAAGGACAGCCCGCACAGATACGCAGTATTTT.

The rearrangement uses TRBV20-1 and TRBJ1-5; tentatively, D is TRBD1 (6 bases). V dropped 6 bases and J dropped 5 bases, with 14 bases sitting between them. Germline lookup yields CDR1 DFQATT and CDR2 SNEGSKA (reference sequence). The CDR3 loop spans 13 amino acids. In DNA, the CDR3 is TGCAGTGCCCATGGGAGGGGGGATCAGCCCCAGCATTTT. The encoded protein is CSAHGRGDQPQHF.

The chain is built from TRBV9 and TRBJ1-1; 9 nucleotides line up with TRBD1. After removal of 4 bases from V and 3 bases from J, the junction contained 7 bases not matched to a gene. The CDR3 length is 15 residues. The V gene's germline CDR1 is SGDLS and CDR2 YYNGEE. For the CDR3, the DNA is TGTGCCAGCAGCCCTCAGGGACAGGGTGACACTGAAGCTTTCTTT. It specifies CASSPQGQGDTEAFF.

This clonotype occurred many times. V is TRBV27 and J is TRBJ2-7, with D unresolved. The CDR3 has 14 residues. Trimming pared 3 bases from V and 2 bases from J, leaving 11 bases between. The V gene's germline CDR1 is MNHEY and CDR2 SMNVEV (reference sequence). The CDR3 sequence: CASSLSPGTYEQYF. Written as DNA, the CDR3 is TGTGCCAGCAGTTTGAGCCCCGGCACCTACGAGCAGTACTTC.

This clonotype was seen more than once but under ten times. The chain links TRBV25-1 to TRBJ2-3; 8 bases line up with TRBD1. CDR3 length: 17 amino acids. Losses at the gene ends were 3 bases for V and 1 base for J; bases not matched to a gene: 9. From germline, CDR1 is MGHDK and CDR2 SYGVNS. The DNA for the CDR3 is TGTGCCAGCAGTGATTCTCAGGGGGCCTCTCGCACAGATACGCAGTATTTT. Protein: CASSDSQGASRTDTQYF.

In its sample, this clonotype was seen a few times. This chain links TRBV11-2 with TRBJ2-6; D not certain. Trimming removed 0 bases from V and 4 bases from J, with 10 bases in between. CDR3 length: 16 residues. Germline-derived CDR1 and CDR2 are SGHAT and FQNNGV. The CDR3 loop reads CASSLDNIGGANVLTF. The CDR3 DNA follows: TGTGCCAGCAGCTTAGATAACATCGGCGGGGCCAACGTCCTGACTTTC.

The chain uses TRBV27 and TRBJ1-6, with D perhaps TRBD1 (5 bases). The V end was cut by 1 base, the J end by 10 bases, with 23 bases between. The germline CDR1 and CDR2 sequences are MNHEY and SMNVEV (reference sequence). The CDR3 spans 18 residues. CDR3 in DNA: TGTGCCAGCAGTTTATACGTCCCCCTAGGGGAGGTAGACTCACCCCTCCACTTT. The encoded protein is CASSLYVPLGEVDSPLHF.

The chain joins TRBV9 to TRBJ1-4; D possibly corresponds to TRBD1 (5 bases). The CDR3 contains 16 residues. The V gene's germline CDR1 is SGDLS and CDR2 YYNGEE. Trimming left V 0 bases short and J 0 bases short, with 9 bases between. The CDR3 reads CASSVGGTATNEKLFF. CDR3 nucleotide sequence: TGTGCCAGCAGCGTAGGAGGGACCGCAACTAATGAAAAACTGTTTTTT.

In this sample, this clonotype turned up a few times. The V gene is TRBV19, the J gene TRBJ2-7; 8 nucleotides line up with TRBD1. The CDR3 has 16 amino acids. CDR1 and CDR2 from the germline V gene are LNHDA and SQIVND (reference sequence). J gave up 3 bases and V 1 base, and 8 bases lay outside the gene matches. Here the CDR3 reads CASSIAPTGQGYEQYF. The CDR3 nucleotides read TGTGCCAGTAGTATAGCCCCCACCGGACAGGGCTACGAGCAGTACTTC. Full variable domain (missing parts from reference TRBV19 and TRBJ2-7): DGGITQSPKYLFRKEGQNVTLSCEQNLNHDAMYWYRQDPGQGLRLIYYSQIVNDFQKGDIAEGYSVSREKKESFPLTVTSAQKNPTAFYLCASSIAPTGQGYEQYFGPGTRLTVT.

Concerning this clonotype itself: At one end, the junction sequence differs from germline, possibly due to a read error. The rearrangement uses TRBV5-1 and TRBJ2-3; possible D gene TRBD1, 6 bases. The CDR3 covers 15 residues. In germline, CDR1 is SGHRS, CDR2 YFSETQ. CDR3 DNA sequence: TGCGCCAGCAGCTCGGGTGCAGGGGTCACAGATACACAGTATTTT. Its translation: CASSSGAGVTDTQYF.

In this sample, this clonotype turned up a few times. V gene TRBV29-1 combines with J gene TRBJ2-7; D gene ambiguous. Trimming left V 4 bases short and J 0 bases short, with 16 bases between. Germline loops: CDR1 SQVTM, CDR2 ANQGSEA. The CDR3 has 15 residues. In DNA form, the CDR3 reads TGCAGCGTTGGATCCACAAGACCGAGCTCCTACGAGCAGTACTTC. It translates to CSVGSTRPSSYEQYF.

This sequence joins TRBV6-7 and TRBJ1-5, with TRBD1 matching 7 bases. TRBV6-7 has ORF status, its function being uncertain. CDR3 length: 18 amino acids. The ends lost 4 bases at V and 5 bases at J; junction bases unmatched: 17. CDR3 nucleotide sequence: TGTGCCAGCAGTTCGTCCTCTGACAGGGAGCCCCAGTATCAGCCCCAGCATTTT. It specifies CASSSSSDREPQYQPQHF.

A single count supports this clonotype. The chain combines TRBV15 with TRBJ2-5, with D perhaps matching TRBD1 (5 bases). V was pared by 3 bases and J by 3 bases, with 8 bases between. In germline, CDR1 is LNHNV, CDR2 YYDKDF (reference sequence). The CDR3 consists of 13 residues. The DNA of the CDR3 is TGTGCCACCAGCAGGGACAATAAAGAGACCCAGTACTTC. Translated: CATSRDNKETQYF.